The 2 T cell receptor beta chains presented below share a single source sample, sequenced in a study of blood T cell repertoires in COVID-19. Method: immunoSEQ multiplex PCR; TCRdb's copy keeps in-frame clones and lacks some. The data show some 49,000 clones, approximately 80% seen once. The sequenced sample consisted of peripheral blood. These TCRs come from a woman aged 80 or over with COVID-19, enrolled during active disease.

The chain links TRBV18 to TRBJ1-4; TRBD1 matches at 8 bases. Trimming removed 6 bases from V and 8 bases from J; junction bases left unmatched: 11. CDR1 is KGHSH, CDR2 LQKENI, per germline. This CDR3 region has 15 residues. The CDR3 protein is CASSLDRGVFEKLFF. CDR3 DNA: TGTGCCAGCTCCCTCGACAGGGGAGTGTTCGAAAAACTGTTTTTT.

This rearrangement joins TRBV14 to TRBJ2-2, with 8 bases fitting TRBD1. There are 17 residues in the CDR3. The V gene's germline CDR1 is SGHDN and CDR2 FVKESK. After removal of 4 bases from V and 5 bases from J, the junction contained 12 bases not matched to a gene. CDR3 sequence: CASSPSGTGLMTGELFF. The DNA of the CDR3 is TGTGCCAGCAGCCCTTCCGGGACAGGTCTTATGACCGGGGAGCTGTTTTTT.